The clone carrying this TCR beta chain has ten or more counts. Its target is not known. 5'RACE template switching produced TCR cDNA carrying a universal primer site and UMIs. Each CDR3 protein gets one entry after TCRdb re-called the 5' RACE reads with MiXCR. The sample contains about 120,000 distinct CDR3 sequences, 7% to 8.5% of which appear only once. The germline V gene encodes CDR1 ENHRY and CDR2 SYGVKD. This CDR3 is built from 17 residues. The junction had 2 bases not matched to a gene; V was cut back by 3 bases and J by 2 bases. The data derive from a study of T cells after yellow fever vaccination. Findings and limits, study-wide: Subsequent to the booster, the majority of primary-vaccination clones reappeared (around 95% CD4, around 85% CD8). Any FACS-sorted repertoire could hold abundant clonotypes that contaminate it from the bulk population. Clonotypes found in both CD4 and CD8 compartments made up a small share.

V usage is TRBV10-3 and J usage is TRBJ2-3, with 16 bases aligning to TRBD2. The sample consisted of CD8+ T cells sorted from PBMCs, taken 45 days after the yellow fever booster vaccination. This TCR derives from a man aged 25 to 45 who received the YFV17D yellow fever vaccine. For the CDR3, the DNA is TGTGCCATCAGTGATGGGACTAGCGGGAGGGCCACAGATACGCAGTATTTT. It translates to CAISDGTSGRATDTQYF.